Listed below are T cell receptor beta chains from one sample, sequenced in a study of CD8+ T cells in alopecia areata. The repertoire was sequenced with immunoSEQ multiplex PCR; TCRdb's copy has only in-frame clones and lacks some. The sample has 95,000 to 120,000 clones, roughly 55% seen once. Sequencing used NKG2D-low CD8+ T cells sorted from blood. The receptors stem from a human donor with alopecia areata. CDR3s include the opening cysteine and the closing phenylalanine or tryptophan. D genes are given only for firm matches. The size of a clone is reported for some rows only, either as once, few or many, or as a class for expanded clones.

j_gene | abundance | v_gene | d_gene | CDR3nt | CDR3aa
TRBJ1-2 | NA | TRBV5-6 | NA | TGTGCCAGCAGCGCACAGCTATCTAACTATGGCTACACCTTC | CASSAQLSNYGYTF
TRBJ2-5 | NA | TRBV11-2 | TRBD2 | TGTGCCAGCAGCACCGGGACTAGCGGGATGGAGACCCAGTACTTC | CASSTGTSGMETQYF
TRBJ2-3 | NA | TRBV27 | TRBD1 | TGTGCCAGCAGTTTATCAGGGGACAGGGAGGTCAATTTT | CASSLSGDREVNF
TRBJ2-5 | once | TRBV27 | NA | TGTGCCAGCAGTTTACTTGGGGGGCAAGAGACCCAGTACTTC | CASSLLGGQETQYF
TRBJ1-1 | NA | TRBV19 | NA | TGTGCCAGTAGTACCTATCCGGGAAACGAAGCTTTCTTT | CASSTYPGNEAFF
TRBJ2-7 | NA | TRBV7-9 | NA | TGTGCCACGCGGACGGAATCCTACGAGCAGTACTTC | CATRTESYEQYF
TRBJ2-5 | few | TRBV29-1 | TRBD2 | TGCAGCCCGGTATTGGCGGGAGGGAGGGGAGAGACCCAGTACTTC | CSPVLAGGRGETQYF
TRBJ2-1 | few | TRBV28 | NA | TGTGCCAGCAGCCATCCGGCGGGGACGACCAATGAGCAGTTCTTC | CASSHPAGTTNEQFF
TRBJ2-7 | NA | TRBV27 | NA | TGTGCCAGCAGCCCTTACCTACTTCCGGACAGCCACGAGCAGTACTTC | CASSPYLLPDSHEQYF
TRBJ1-5 | NA | TRBV27 | NA | TGTGCCAGCAGTTTACAGGGCCTTAGCAATCAGCCCCAGCATTTT | CASSLQGLSNQPQHF
TRBJ1-4 | NA | TRBV6-7 | NA | TGTGCCAGCAGTTACCGGGGAACGGGTGAAAAACTGTTTTTT | CASSYRGTGEKLFF
TRBJ1-3 | few | TRBV7-9 | NA | TGTGCCAGCACCTACGCAGGAAACACCATATATTTT | CASTYAGNTIYF
TRBJ2-7 | NA | TRBV28 | NA | TGTGCCAGCAGTGGCAGGGACTCCTACGAGCAGTACTTC | CASSGRDSYEQYF
TRBJ2-7 | NA | TRBV28 | TRBD2 | TGTGCCAGCAGATCGGGGCTAGCGGGAGTCTTCTCCTACGAGCAGTACTTC | CASRSGLAGVFSYEQYF
TRBJ2-5 | once | TRBV7-8 | NA | TGTGCCAGCACCCTTACCGCGGGCCATTTTCAAGAGACCCAGTACTTC | CASTLTAGHFQETQYF
TRBJ2-2 | NA | TRBV29-1 | TRBD1 | TGCAGCGTTGAATCTTGGACAGGAGGAGCCGGGGAGCTGTTTTTT | CSVESWTGGAGELFF
TRBJ2-7 | NA | TRBV5-8 | NA | TGTGCCAGCAGTCTTGGCGGTCCGGCAGGGCACGAGCAGTACTTC | CASSLGGPAGHEQYF
TRBJ2-1 | NA | TRBV7-9 | TRBD2 | TGTGCCAGCAGCCCCCCCGAGCGGGGTCACAATGAGCAGTTCTTC | CASSPPERGHNEQFF
TRBJ2-1 | NA | TRBV7-9 | TRBD2 | TGTGCCAGCAGCTTAGTCGGACTAGCGTACAATGAGCAGTTCTTC | CASSLVGLAYNEQFF
TRBJ2-5 | NA | TRBV14 | TRBD2 | TGTGCCAGCAGCCAAGAGGCTAGCGGGGGGGAGACCCAGTACTTC | CASSQEASGGETQYF
TRBJ1-1 | NA | TRBV13 | NA | TGTGCCAGCAGCTTAGAGGAGAAAGCTTTCTTT | CASSLEEKAFF
TRBJ2-2 | NA | TRBV11-2 | NA | TGTGCCAGCAGTCCCCCCATATTCACCGGGGAGCTGTTTTTT | CASSPPIFTGELFF
TRBJ2-1 | NA | TRBV7-6 | TRBD1 | TGTGCCAGCAGCTTCGAAACCGGGACAGGGGATGAGCAGTTCTTC | CASSFETGTGDEQFF
TRBJ2-7 | NA | TRBV2 | NA | TGTGCCAGCAGTGGTGTTCATTCCTACGAGCAGTACTTC | CASSGVHSYEQYF
TRBJ2-7 | NA | TRBV30 | NA | TGTGCCTGGACTTCGGACCCGGGATACGAGCAGTACTTC | CAWTSDPGYEQYF
TRBJ2-7 | NA | TRBV29-1 | TRBD1 | TGCAGCGCTGGGGGTGGGGGACAGGGACCCTTAACCTACGAGCAGTACTTC | CSAGGGGQGPLTYEQYF
TRBJ2-3 | NA | TRBV6-5 | TRBD2 | TGTGCCAGCAGTTCCGGGACTAGTAGAGATACGCAGTATTTT | CASSSGTSRDTQYF
TRBJ2-1 | few | TRBV11-3 | TRBD1 | TGTGCCAGCAGCGGGTGGAGGGACAGGGGTGGTAACAATGAGCAGTTCTTC | CASSGWRDRGGNNEQFF
TRBJ2-7 | NA | TRBV7-3 | NA | TGTGCCAGCAGCTTAGACTACGAGCAGTACTTC | CASSLDYEQYF
TRBJ2-2 | few | TRBV7-8 | TRBD1 | TGTGCCAGCAGCTTAGCCAGGGGGCACAACACCGGGGAGCTGTTTTTT | CASSLARGHNTGELFF
TRBJ1-1 | NA | TRBV5-1 | NA | TGCGCCAGCAGCTTGTTCGGCAAAAGCGGGACTGAAGCTTTCTTT | CASSLFGKSGTEAFF
TRBJ2-4 | NA | TRBV5-1 | NA | TGCGCCAGCAGCTTAAGGGGGTCCATAGCCAAAAACATTCAGTACTTC | CASSLRGSIAKNIQYF
TRBJ2-1 | few | TRBV29-1 | TRBD1 | TGCAGCCTAACTAGTCAGGGGGCAGGAGAGCAGTTCTTC | CSLTSQGAGEQFF
TRBJ1-2 | NA | TRBV28 | NA | TGTGCCAGCAGTTCACTTGAAACCGGCCCCTATGGCTACACCTTC | CASSSLETGPYGYTF
TRBJ2-4 | NA | TRBV13 | NA | TGTGCCAGCAGTCCCGACTCTGGCGAGGGTTCGGCCAAAAACATTCAGTACTTC | CASSPDSGEGSAKNIQYF
TRBJ1-2 | NA | TRBV7-9 | NA | TGTGCCAGCAGCGGGGGCCCAGTCTATGGCTACACCTTC | CASSGGPVYGYTF
TRBJ2-1 | NA | TRBV7-3 | TRBD2 | TGTGCCAGCAGCTATGTGGGGGGGTACAATGAGCAGTTCTTC | CASSYVGGYNEQFF
TRBJ2-5 | NA | TRBV20-1 | NA | TGCAGTGCTAGAGAAGAGACCCAGTACTTC | CSAREETQYF
TRBJ2-7 | few | TRBV11-2 | TRBD2 | TGTGCCAGCAGCTTTAGTTCGGGGGGTCCCTACGAGCAGTACTTC | CASSFSSGGPYEQYF
TRBJ2-7 | NA | TRBV5-6 | TRBD1 | TGTGCCAGCAGCCGAACCCCGGGACAGGAGAACCCCTACGAGCAGTACTTC | CASSRTPGQENPYEQYF
TRBJ2-5 | few | TRBV4-1 | NA | TGCGCCAGCAGCCAAGATGGTATACAAGAGACCCAGTACTTC | CASSQDGIQETQYF
TRBJ1-2 | NA | TRBV7-9 | NA | TGTGCCAGCAGCTCCTCTTATGGCTACACCTTC | CASSSSYGYTF
TRBJ1-4 | NA | TRBV5-1 | TRBD1 | TGCGCCAGCAGCTTGGGGCAGGGGGCAACTAATGAAAAACTGTTTTTT | CASSLGQGATNEKLFF
TRBJ1-2 | few | TRBV28 | NA | TGTGCCAGCAGTTTTCCTCATCCTGGCTACACCTTC | CASSFPHPGYTF
TRBJ2-3 | NA | TRBV27 | NA | TGTGCCAGCAGTTTTGAGCCGAGCACAGATACGCAGTATTTT | CASSFEPSTDTQYF
TRBJ2-3 | NA | TRBV6-1 | TRBD1 | TGTGCCGGAACAGGGGACACAGATACGCAGTATTTT | CAGTGDTDTQYF
TRBJ2-1 | NA | TRBV4-1 | NA | TGCGCCAGCAGCCAGGGGGATGAGCAGTTCTTC | CASSQGDEQFF
TRBJ2-1 | few | TRBV9 | TRBD2 | TGTGCCAGCAGCCCCACTAGCGGTTACTCCTACAATGAGCAGTTCTTC | CASSPTSGYSYNEQFF
TRBJ1-4 | few | TRBV19 | NA | TGTGCCAGTAGACCAGAGACAGAGGAGAGAGAAAAACTGTTTTTT | CASRPETEEREKLFF
TRBJ2-7 | NA | TRBV4-1 | NA | TGCGCCAGCAGCCAAGTACCCTTCTACGAGCAGTACTTC | CASSQVPFYEQYF
TRBJ2-1 | NA | TRBV5-6 | NA | TGTGCCAGCAGCCTCTCCACAAATGAGCAGTTCTTC | CASSLSTNEQFF
TRBJ2-5 | NA | TRBV28 | NA | TGTGCCAGCAGTTTGTTAGCTAACCAAGAGACCCAGTACTTC | CASSLLANQETQYF
TRBJ2-3 | once | TRBV29-1 | NA | TGCAGCGATCTGACCCCTCCGGGTACGCAGTATTTT | CSDLTPPGTQYF
TRBJ2-1 | NA | TRBV28 | TRBD2 | TGTGCCAGCAGTTTAGGGACTAGCTCCTACAATGAGCAGTTCTTC | CASSLGTSSYNEQFF
TRBJ2-3 | NA | TRBV27 | NA | TGTGCCAGTCGCCCGGAGACAGCTCTTTGGGCAGATACGCAGTATTTT | CASRPETALWADTQYF